This T cell receptor beta chain was retrieved from a study of blood T cell repertoires in COVID-19. Cohort placement rested on clinical history that participants reported themselves. Profiling relied on immunoSEQ multiplex PCR, and the TCRdb table lists in-frame clones only, not all of them. Of some 490,000 clones listed, approximately 90% were seen once; the top ten hold 8% to 9.5%. The germline V gene has CDR1 SGHTA and CDR2 FQGNSA. This CDR3 region has 17 residues. The V and J ends lost 6 bases and 8 bases, in that order; junction bases with no gene match: 21. The V call is TRBV7-2, the J call TRBJ1-2, with 7 bases fitting TRBD1. Sequencing was carried out using PBMCs or T cells enriched from blood (not recorded which). The TCR comes from a woman aged 60-75 years who had recovered from COVID-19. CDR3 sequence: CASSLRTPTGNSEGYTF. The CDR3 DNA reads TGTGCCAGCAGTCTTAGGACCCCGACAGGGAATTCGGAGGGCTACACCTTC.